This T cell receptor beta chain was found in a study of early T cells in non-severe SARS-CoV-2 infection. Germline values: CDR1 GTSNPN, CDR2 SVGIG (reference sequence). Trimming pared 4 bases from V and 5 bases from J, leaving 13 bases between. The CDR3 extends over 13 amino acids. Each cDNA molecule carried a unique molecular identifier. TCRdb fed the 5' RACE reads into MiXCR, producing one record per CDR3 protein. This table has tens of thousands of distinct CDR3 sequences, about 10% appearing once. The sequencing sample was made of whole blood. The TCR comes from an adult who was a healthcare worker with PCR-confirmed SARS-CoV-2 infection or an uninfected control (not recorded which). The gene calls are TRBV30 and TRBJ2-3; D is uncertain. The CDR3 sequence is CAWIGAGEDTQYF. DNA for the CDR3: TGTGCCTGGATAGGAGCAGGTGAAGATACGCAGTATTTT.